This T cell receptor beta chain was recorded in a study of shared clonotypes between healthy human individuals. This table comes from immunoSEQ multiplex PCR, and its TCRdb copy is limited to in-frame clones, with some not included. The sample lists over 2 million clones, less than 95% occurring once. CDR3 size: 14 residues. Germline assignment: CDR1 SEHNR and CDR2 FQNEAQ (reference sequence). This TCR was recovered from a man between 18 and 35 years old in good health. Some clones in this sample may be carry-over from other donors' samples. V is TRBV7-9 and J is TRBJ1-1; 12 bases match TRBD1. Sequencing was performed on naive CD4+ T cells from PBMCs. The subset was: CD45RA+ positively selected. The CDR3 protein is CATGTGGGSTEAFF. CDR3 DNA: TGTGCAACCGGGACAGGGGGCGGAAGCACTGAAGCTTTCTTT.